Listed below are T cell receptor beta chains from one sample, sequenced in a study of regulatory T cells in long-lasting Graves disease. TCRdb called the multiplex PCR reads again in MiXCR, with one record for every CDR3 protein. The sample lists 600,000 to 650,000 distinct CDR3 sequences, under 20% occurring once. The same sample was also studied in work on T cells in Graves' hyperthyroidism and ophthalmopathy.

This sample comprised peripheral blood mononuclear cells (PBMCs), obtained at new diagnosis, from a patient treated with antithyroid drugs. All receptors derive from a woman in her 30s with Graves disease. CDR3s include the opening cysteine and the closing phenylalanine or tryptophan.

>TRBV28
CASIEPRQGGQPQHF
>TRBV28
CASSLGGGYGYTF
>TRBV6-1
CASSEGGLAMNWENIQYF
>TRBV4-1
CASSQGQGGTYEQYF
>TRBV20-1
CSADYRTYEQYF
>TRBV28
CASNRRAAREKLFF
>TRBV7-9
CASSFSPRRGDSPLHF
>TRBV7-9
CASSLGGGLLLNQPQHF
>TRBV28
CASSPTTGKQGGAGNTIYF
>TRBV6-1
CASSTRGGGDPTNEKLFF
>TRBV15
CATSSFSEGQAHEQYF
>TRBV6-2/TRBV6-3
CASREGNTQPQHF